A selection of T cell receptor beta chains follows, all from one sample in a study of blood T cell repertoires in COVID-19. Method: immunoSEQ multiplex PCR; TCRdb's copy keeps in-frame clones and lacks some. This table holds 220,000 or so clones, 80% to 85% found once. The sample was peripheral blood. The receptors were gathered from a woman aged 55-69 years with acute or convalescent COVID-19. Each CDR3 is given with its conserved first and last residue. The D gene is left open where the match is weak. The size of a clone is reported for some rows only, either as once, few or many, or as a class for expanded clones.

CATSPQGGGNEKLFF TGTGCCACCAGCCCCCAGGGGGGCGGTAATGAAAAACTGTTTTTT TRBV15 TRBD1 NA TRBJ1-4
CASSLALTPSQETQYF TGTGCCAGCAGCTTAGCGCTTACACCCTCTCAAGAGACCCAGTACTTC TRBV7-2 NA NA TRBJ2-5
CAWRATGGGYGYTF TGTGCCTGGAGGGCGACAGGGGGCGGCTATGGCTACACCTTC TRBV30 TRBD1 few TRBJ1-2
CASSPTGGQGYTF TGTGCCAGCAGCCCGACAGGGGGCCAGGGCTACACCTTC TRBV3-1/TRBV3-2 TRBD1 NA TRBJ1-2
CAWRQVNTEAFF TGTGCCTGGAGGCAGGTCAACACTGAAGCTTTCTTT TRBV30 NA NA TRBJ1-1
CATSDLLRTGPGWVYEQYF TGTGCCACCAGTGATTTGTTGCGAACAGGCCCTGGGTGGGTCTACGAGCAGTACTTC TRBV24-1 NA NA TRBJ2-7
CASSRVAEQYF TGTGCCAGCAGCCGGGTAGCCGAGCAGTACTTC TRBV5-6 NA NA TRBJ2-7
CASILAGGPNEQFF TGTGCCAGCATACTAGCGGGGGGGCCCAATGAGCAGTTCTTC TRBV2 TRBD2 few TRBJ2-1
CASSLSGPQHF TGTGCCAGCAGTCTTTCGGGGCCCCAGCATTTT TRBV2 NA NA TRBJ1-5
CASSLRGLRPEGTQYF TGTGCCAGCAGCCTAAGAGGTCTTAGGCCGGAGGGCACCCAGTACTTC TRBV3-1/TRBV3-2 NA few TRBJ2-5
CASRPGGGDDQPQHF TGTGCCAGCAGACCCGGAGGAGGGGATGATCAGCCCCAGCATTTT TRBV7-2 NA NA TRBJ1-5
CASSQDRLAGNEQYF TGTGCCAGCAGCCAAGATCGGCTAGCGGGAAACGAGCAGTACTTC TRBV4-2 TRBD2 NA TRBJ2-7
CASSELRGAGYGYTF TGTGCCAGCAGTGAACTTCGGGGGGCGGGCTATGGCTACACCTTC TRBV2 NA NA TRBJ1-2
CSVTDGTGKGGYTF TGCAGCGTTACCGACGGGACAGGGAAGGGTGGCTACACCTTC TRBV29-1 TRBD1 NA TRBJ1-2
CASSRDREYGYTF TGTGCCAGCAGCCGTGACAGGGAGTATGGCTACACCTTC TRBV3-1/TRBV3-2 TRBD1 NA TRBJ1-2
CASSWAGGRGSEKLFF TGCGCCAGCAGCTGGGCGGGGGGAAGGGGGAGTGAAAAACTGTTTTTT TRBV4-3 NA NA TRBJ1-4
CATSDTGTGGTGELFF TGTGCCACCAGTGACACCGGGACAGGGGGGACCGGGGAGCTGTTTTTT TRBV24-1 TRBD1 NA TRBJ2-2
CASTGQGSLGYTF TGTGCCAGTACGGGACAGGGGTCGTTGGGCTACACCTTC TRBV19 TRBD1 NA TRBJ1-2
CASSRQGSGNQPQHF TGTGCCAGTTCCAGACAGGGATCAGGCAATCAGCCCCAGCATTTT TRBV19 TRBD1 NA TRBJ1-5
CASSTQGSETQYF TGCGCCAGCAGCACACAGGGGTCGGAGACCCAGTACTTC TRBV5-1 TRBD1 NA TRBJ2-5
CASSRAGRVNTEAFF TGTGCCAGCAGCAGGGCGGGGAGGGTTAACACTGAAGCTTTCTTT TRBV28 NA NA TRBJ1-1
CASSQDSYGYTF TGTGCCAGCAGTCAGGACAGCTATGGCTACACCTTC TRBV2 NA NA TRBJ1-2